A single sample is the source of the 15 T cell receptor beta chains below, sequenced in a study of T cells in localized non-small cell lung cancer. Repertoires were generated with immunoSEQ multiplex PCR, while TCRdb's copy carries only in-frame clones and drops some. The profile shows approximately 24,000 clones, about nine tenths of them singletons. This sample comprised peripheral blood, obtained before any cancer treatment. The source is a man aged 40-75 years with stage I squamous cell lung carcinoma.

The chain has TRBV4-3 and TRBJ2-2; D possibly corresponds to TRBD1 (5 bases). CDR1 is LGHNA and CDR2 is YSLEER in the germline V gene. V lost 1 base to trimming and J lost 1 base, with 13 bases between them. CDR3 length equals 17 residues. CDR3: CASSQGDGQGNTGELFF. Here the CDR3 DNA reads TGCGCCAGCAGCCAAGGTGATGGTCAGGGGAACACCGGGGAGCTGTTTTTT.

The rearrangement joins TRBV30 to TRBJ1-1; 8 bases map to TRBD1. Germline assignment: CDR1 GTSNPN and CDR2 SVGIG (reference sequence). Trimming took 2 bases from V and 3 from J; bases not matched to a gene: 5. The CDR3 contains 14 residues. CDR3 loop: CAWSPQGADTEAFF. CDR3 DNA: TGTGCCTGGAGTCCTCAGGGGGCCGACACTGAAGCTTTCTTT. Full variable domain (missing parts from reference TRBV30 and TRBJ1-1): SQTIHQWPATLVQPVGSPLSLECTVEGTSNPNLYWYRQAAGRGLQLLFYSVGIGQISSEVPQNLSASRPQDRQFILSSKKLLLSDSGFYLCAWSPQGADTEAFFGQGTRLTVV.

The gene calls are TRBV6-1 and TRBJ1-1; weak D call: TRBD1 (6 bases). The germline V gene encodes CDR1 MNHNS and CDR2 SASEGT. The V end lost 3 bases, the J end lost 8 bases, and 16 bases lay between the germline ends. This CDR3 comprises 14 residues. Written as DNA, the CDR3 is TGTGCCAGCAGTGATAGGGTGGGGGCCGGAGAAGCTTTCTTT. Its protein is CASSDRVGAGEAFF.

The chain carries TRBV6-6 and TRBJ2-3, with D perhaps TRBD2 (6 bases). Trimming removed 4 bases from V and 4 bases from J, with 12 bases in between. Germline V gene sequence: CDR1 MNHNY, CDR2 SVGAGI (reference sequence). The CDR3 is made up of 14 amino acids. CDR3 residues: CASSFGPGADTQYF. In nucleotides, the CDR3 is TGTGCCAGCAGTTTCGGGCCGGGGGCAGATACGCAGTATTTT.

This clone was recorded once. CDR3 in DNA: TGTGCCAGCAGCTTACGGGGACAGGGCGGGGAGCTGTTTTTT. Its protein product is CASSLRGQGGELFF. This rearrangement joins TRBV7-9 to TRBJ2-2; 9 bases are a match to TRBD1. V lost 2 bases and J lost 7; bases outside the gene matches: 2. Germline CDR1 and CDR2: SEHNR and FQNEAQ (reference sequence). The CDR3 length is 14 residues.

The chain has TRBV14 and TRBJ2-1; possibly TRBD1 or TRBD2 for D (5 bases each). The CDR3 contains 16 residues. Trimming left V 6 bases short and J 2 bases short, with 17 bases between. Germline V CDR1 and CDR2: SGHDN, FVKESK. The CDR3 reads CASSRLNWGPYNEQFF. The DNA for the CDR3 is TGTGCCAGCAGTCGCTTAAACTGGGGACCCTACAATGAGCAGTTCTTC.

This clone was seen just once. The CDR3 reads CASSHILNPYEQYF. The CDR3 DNA reads as TGTGCCAGCAGCCACATACTAAATCCCTACGAGCAGTACTTC. The chain combines TRBV7-6 with TRBJ2-7; D gene uncertain. This CDR3 has 14 amino acids. Germline CDR1 reads SGHVS; CDR2 reads FNYEAQ. V dropped 5 bases and J dropped 2 bases, with 13 bases sitting between them.

This chain connects TRBV14 to TRBJ2-7, with 10 bases fitting TRBD2. V lost 1 base to trimming and J lost 0 bases; unmatched junction nucleotides: 0. Germline CDR1 and CDR2: SGHDN and FVKESK. The CDR3 extends over 15 amino acids. This CDR3 reads CASSQVAGGSYEQYF. The CDR3 bases are TGTGCCAGCAGCCAAGTAGCGGGGGGCTCCTACGAGCAGTACTTC.

The chain has TRBV7-9 and TRBJ1-4; perhaps TRBD1 as D (5 bases). There are 12 residues in the CDR3. Germline V gene sequence: CDR1 SEHNR, CDR2 FQNEAQ (reference sequence). V lost 2 bases, J lost 7 bases, and 5 bases lay in between. The DNA of the CDR3 is TGTGCCAGCAGCTTACAGGGTGAAAAACTGTTTTTT. Translated, it gives CASSLQGEKLFF.

The chain combines TRBV4-2 with TRBJ1-3, with no clear D. Germline V gene data show CDR1 as LGHNA and CDR2 as YNFKEQ. Trimming pared 1 base from V and 2 bases from J, leaving 18 bases between. The CDR3 has 18 amino acids. As DNA, the CDR3 is TGTGCCAGCAGCCAAGTCCGGGGTTCCGACATGGCTGGAAACACCATATATTTT. Its translation: CASSQVRGSDMAGNTIYF.

The V gene is TRBV5-1, the J gene TRBJ2-5; TRBD2 matches at 14 bases. J gave up 4 bases and V 3 bases, and 8 bases lay outside the gene matches. The CDR3 totals 17 residues. Looked up from germline, CDR1 is SGHRS and CDR2 is YFSETQ. The CDR3, as DNA: TGCGCCAGCAGCTGGGGACTAGCGGGGGCCCTTGGAGAGACCCAGTACTTC. This sequence encodes CASSWGLAGALGETQYF.

This clone is large. The chain uses TRBV7-9 and TRBJ1-5; D uncertain. This CDR3 has 14 amino acids. The V end was cut by 5 bases, the J end by 4 bases, with 12 bases between. CDR1 and CDR2 (germline): SEHNR, FQNEAQ (reference sequence). CDR3 residues: CASSLTEGNQPQHF. The CDR3 region has the DNA TGTGCCAGCAGCCTGACGGAGGGAAATCAGCCCCAGCATTTT. Looking up the rest from reference TRBV7-9 and TRBJ1-5 gives the full variable domain: DTGVSQNPRHKITKRGQNVTFRCDPISEHNRLYWYRQTLGQGPEFLTYFQNEAQLEKSRLLSDRFSAERPKGSFSTLEIQRTEQGDSAMYLCASSLTEGNQPQHFGDGTRLSIL.

This chain links TRBV19 with TRBJ2-3; weak D call: TRBD1 (6 bases). The germline gives CDR1 LNHDA, CDR2 SQIVND (reference sequence). This CDR3 contains 13 residues. V dropped 7 bases and J dropped 2 bases, with 10 bases sitting between them. Here the CDR3 DNA reads TGTGCCAGTAAGGACAGACACACAGATACGCAGTATTTT. Translating it yields CASKDRHTDTQYF.

V usage is TRBV11-2 and J usage is TRBJ2-4; D remains ambiguous. The V end was cut by 0 bases, the J end by 6 bases, with 12 bases between. The V gene's germline CDR1 is SGHAT and CDR2 FQNNGV. The CDR3 has 15 amino acids. The CDR3 nucleotides are TGTGCCAGCAGCTTAGATCGGCGACAAAGAAACATTCAGTACTTC. Translating it yields CASSLDRRQRNIQYF.

This chain links TRBV4-3 with TRBJ1-4; D is unresolved. Germline V gene lookup returns CDR1 LGHNA and CDR2 YSLEER. The CDR3 consists of 16 residues. V was clipped by 0 bases and J by 10 bases, with 18 bases between them. The CDR3 bases are TGCGCCAGCAGCCAAGATTTAGGGCAGCTCCCAGGAAAACTGTTTTTT. It translates to CASSQDLGQLPGKLFF.